The text below deals with one T cell receptor (beta chain). The trim removed 5 bases at V and 5 bases at J, leaving 5 bases unmatched. CDR3 length: 13 amino acids. Germline CDR1 is MDHEN and CDR2 is SYDVKM. Authors' processing steps: The authors estimated nucleated cell counts from reference gene primer amplification. Sequencing used immunoSEQ multiplex PCR; TCRdb keeps in-frame clones, though not all of them. Clone size and the V and J calls come from that table; the DNA yielded D and trimming. The table shows 250,000 to 300,000 clones, with around 88% occurring only once. Seattle cases were enrolled at active infection and followed longitudinally. The sample comes from a study of blood T cell repertoires in COVID-19. Study overall: Material from acute and convalescent COVID-19 was sourced from the United States, Italy and Spain. T cells, B-cell-depleted T cells, or PBMCs provided the cDNA or gDNA that served as material.

This receptor was taken from an older woman with COVID-19, enrolled during active disease. The V and J genes are TRBV28 and TRBJ2-7; 8 bases are a match to TRBD1. The sequencing sample was made of peripheral blood. CDR3 DNA: TGTGCCAGCAGTCCAGACAGGGGTGACGAGCAGTACTTC. Residues: CASSPDRGDEQYF.